This TCR beta chain was documented in a study of Ad26.COV2.S vaccination and SARS-CoV-2 variants. CDR3 size: 17 residues. Germline V gives CDR1 SEHNR, CDR2 FQNEAQ (reference sequence). Trimming shortened V by 1 base and J by 2 bases, and 15 bases separated the two germline ends. Repertoires were generated with immunoSEQ multiplex PCR, while TCRdb's copy carries only in-frame clones and drops some. The sample has about 400,000 clones; roughly nine tenths are singletons. Treatment noted: roughly 20 received Ad26.COV2.S at low or high dose, single or two shots; 5 received placebo; per-sample allocation not given. Specimens were obtained on day 63 following the first vaccine or placebo injection. The administered vaccine (an Ad26 vector) expressed Wuhan-strain SARS-CoV-2 spike.

The rearrangement joins TRBV7-9 to TRBJ1-3; D is uncertain. The clonotype originates from a person between 18 and 59 years old who received the Ad26.COV2.S COVID-19 vaccine or a placebo. The specimen was peripheral blood, collected in a trial of Ad26.COV2.S vaccine versus placebo. CDR3 sequence reads: CASSLDGWGFAGNTIYF. Written as DNA, the CDR3 is TGTGCCAGCAGCTTAGACGGTTGGGGATTTGCTGGAAACACCATATATTTT. Together with reference TRBV7-9 and TRBJ1-3, the CDR3 gives the full variable domain: DTGVSQNPRHKITKRGQNVTFRCDPISEHNRLYWYRQTLGQGPEFLTYFQNEAQLEKSRLLSDRFSAERPKGSFSTLEIQRTEQGDSAMYLCASSLDGWGFAGNTIYFGEGSWLTVV.